This TCR beta chain is from a study of OX40 agonist ivuxolimab in advanced cancers. This CDR3 is built from 16 residues. V was cut by 2 bases and J by 0 bases, with 14 bases left in between. The germline V gene encodes CDR1 SEHNR and CDR2 FQNEAQ (reference sequence). The repertoire was sequenced with immunoSEQ multiplex PCR; TCRdb's copy has only in-frame clones and lacks some. Of some 87,000 clones in the sample, 94% were seen once. The chain has TRBV7-9 and TRBJ2-7, with D unresolved. The sequencing here drew on CD4+ or CD8+ T cells sorted from blood, taken in a trial of the OX40 agonist ivuxolimab. This receptor was obtained from an adult with an advanced solid tumor such as melanoma, head and neck, liver or kidney cancer. The CDR3 coding sequence is TGTGCCAGCAGCTTACCCCCGTTAAGCAACTCCTACGAGCAGTACTTC. Translation gives CASSLPPLSNSYEQYF. Full variable domain (outside the CDR3, taken from reference TRBV7-9 and TRBJ2-7): DTGVSQNPRHKITKRGQNVTFRCDPISEHNRLYWYRQTLGQGPEFLTYFQNEAQLEKSRLLSDRFSAERPKGSFSTLEIQRTEQGDSAMYLCASSLPPLSNSYEQYFGPGTRLTVT.